This paragraph reports one T cell receptor beta chain. Antigen specificity is unknown. This sample was taken from a study of cytomegalovirus exposure and HLA in healthy donors. Study-wide findings and caveats: Most TCR beta V segments were productive about 87% or about 30% of the time in an earlier analysis. In a later analysis, HLA-associated beta chains showed higher expansion and lower generation probabilities than comparable chains. Using a false discovery rate of 0.05, a later analysis showed that around 16,000 TCR beta sequences were associated with HLA alleles.

The germline CDR1 and CDR2 sequences are MDHEN and SYDVKM. V gave up 7 bases and J gave up 0 bases, with 16 bases separating them. This CDR3 comprises 16 residues. The study ran its PCR with 60 Vbeta and 13 Jbeta primers. Using immunoSEQ multiplex PCR, the repertoire was profiled, and TCRdb retains in-frame clones only, with some absent. This sample has 130,000 or so clones, with 75% to 90% found just once. J is TRBJ1-3 and V is TRBV28, with D unclear. This sequence originates from a man aged 35-49 years in good health and CMV-seronegative. Sequencing used PBMCs. CDR3: CASTVGGEGSGNTIYF. DNA for the CDR3: TGTGCCAGCACCGTCGGCGGGGAGGGCTCTGGAAACACCATATATTTT.